This TCR beta chain comes out of a study of shared clonotypes between healthy human individuals. Background on the study: Three CD4 naive, three CD4 memory, two CD8 naive and one CD8 memory plate were used per donor.

Deep was the level used in running the assay. Assay used: immunoSEQ multiplex PCR; TCRdb lists only in-frame clones, some missing. The sample comprises about 2.1 million clones, approximately 92% of which are singletons, and less than 2% rests with the top ten. Study-level results: When naive CD4 clonotypes were compared across a few donors, around 5% were shared. In the sorted subsets, rarefaction showed sequencing was incomplete despite large depth.

A remark on this clone: The antigen remains unidentified.

The CDR3 runs to 15 residues. V was trimmed by 4 bases and J by 0 bases, leaving 13 bases between them. The germline V gene encodes CDR1 SEHNR and CDR2 FQNEAQ (reference sequence). Terminally differentiated effector memory CD45RA+ cells were excluded from the naive CD8 cells, which were CD45RO-negative and positively selected for CCR7. Sequencing used naive CD8+ T cells from PBMCs. This chain joins TRBV7-9 and TRBJ2-7, with D unresolved. The receptor's source is a man aged 18 to 29 in good health. Some clones in this sample may be carry-over from other donors' samples. For the CDR3, the DNA is TGTGCCAGCAGCTCTTATGACGTCAGCTCCTACGAGCAGTACTTC. Encoded protein: CASSSYDVSSYEQYF.